This T cell receptor beta chain was recorded in a study of beta chain features in type 1 diabetes. One heparinised draw, averaging about 116 mL, was taken per donor. Sorting with CD45RO/CCR7/CD25/CD127/CD95/CD27 yielded naive, central memory, regulatory and stem-like memory CD4+ cells. Study observations and caveats: More deletions and fewer insertions at VDJ junctions were seen in type 1 diabetes patients. TCRB CDR3s from Type 1 diabetes patients were moderately but significantly shorter in all four CD4+ subsets.

The germline gives CDR1 SEHNR, CDR2 FQNEAQ (reference sequence). There are 16 residues in the CDR3. The J segment lost 4 bases and the V segment lost 5 bases, leaving 4 bases of the junction unmatched. Worth noting for this clone: Its antigen is not identified.

What was sequenced were expressed TCRB transcripts, since all of the isolated RNA had been reverse transcribed. This table comes from immunoSEQ multiplex PCR, and its TCRdb copy is limited to in-frame clones, with some not included. Among roughly 700,000 clones, 10% to 15% were seen once, and the ten largest hold 0.022%. This clonotype was obtained from a man aged 18 to 29 with type 1 diabetes. Sequenced sample: naive CD4+ T cells from blood. The gene calls are TRBV7-9 and TRBJ2-2, with 13 nucleotides matching TRBD2. The CDR3 protein is CASSPTSGGPTGELFF. The CDR3 coding sequence is TGTGCCAGCAGCCCGACTAGCGGGGGGCCCACCGGGGAGCTGTTTTTT. Full variable domain (outside the CDR3, taken from reference TRBV7-9 and TRBJ2-2): DTGVSQNPRHKITKRGQNVTFRCDPISEHNRLYWYRQTLGQGPEFLTYFQNEAQLEKSRLLSDRFSAERPKGSFSTLEIQRTEQGDSAMYLCASSPTSGGPTGELFFGEGSRLTVL.